This entry lists 26 T cell receptor beta chains sequenced from one sample in a study of CD8 T cells in Susac syndrome. With random hexamers, reverse transcription was performed on about 0.5 to 1 ug of RNA. In TCRdb, the immunoSEQ multiplex PCR reads were re-called with MiXCR into one record per CDR3 protein. The sample includes more than 95,000 distinct CDR3 sequences, over 85% of them seen just once. The sample comprised CD8+ T cells from PBMCs. The receptors stem from a human donor with Susac syndrome.

V is TRBV29-1 and J is TRBJ1-2; 8 bases agree with TRBD1. Germline CDR1 and CDR2: SQVTM and ANQGSEA. Trimming at V came to 3 bases and at J to 8 bases, leaving 8 bases not matched to a gene. This CDR3 has 13 amino acids. The CDR3 DNA is TGCAGCGTTGAGGACAGGGAGGTGAGGGGCTACACCTTC. Translated: CSVEDREVRGYTF.

The chain uses TRBV15 and TRBJ1-2, with 8 bases lining up with TRBD1. Germline V gene data show CDR1 as LNHNV and CDR2 as YYDKDF (reference sequence). The length of the CDR3 is 15 residues. With 2 bases clipped from V and 5 bases from J, the junction kept 7 bases outside the gene matches. CDR3 in amino acids: CATSRSRQGSYGYTF. The CDR3 DNA reads as TGTGCCACCAGCAGATCCCGACAGGGGTCATATGGCTACACCTTC. Full variable domain (remainder filled in from reference TRBV15 and TRBJ1-2): DAMVIQNPRYQVTQFGKPVTLSCSQTLNHNVMYWYQQKSSQAPKLLFHYYDKDFNNEADTPDNFQSRRPNTSFCFLDIRSPGLGDTAMYLCATSRSRQGSYGYTFGSGTRLTVV.

The rearrangement uses TRBV6-5 and TRBJ1-5, with D unresolved. CDR1 is MNHEY, CDR2 SVGAGI, per germline. Trimming removed 6 bases from V and 0 bases from J, with 12 bases in between. CDR3 length: 15 amino acids. DNA of the CDR3: TGTGCCAGCAGATCAGCTTCCTATAGCAATCAGCCCCAGCATTTT. It specifies CASRSASYSNQPQHF.

The chain is built from TRBV15 and TRBJ2-7; D might be TRBD2 (6 bases). The V gene lost 1 base and the J gene lost 7 bases, with 14 bases spanning the gap. This CDR3 is built from 14 residues. In germline, CDR1 is LNHNV, CDR2 YYDKDF (reference sequence). The CDR3 DNA is TGTGCCACCAGCAGAGGTGCGTCGGCGGGGGAGCAGTACTTC. This translates into CATSRGASAGEQYF. Complete variable domain (other parts from reference TRBV15 and TRBJ2-7): DAMVIQNPRYQVTQFGKPVTLSCSQTLNHNVMYWYQQKSSQAPKLLFHYYDKDFNNEADTPDNFQSRRPNTSFCFLDIRSPGLGDTAMYLCATSRGASAGEQYFGPGTRLTVT.

The V gene is TRBV5-1, the J gene TRBJ2-7; TRBD2 matches 11 bases. CDR3 length equals 18 residues. V shed 0 bases and J 5 bases; nucleotides not matched to a gene: 13. Germline CDR1 SGHRS, CDR2 YFSETQ. The CDR3 region has the DNA TGCGCCAGCAGCTTGGAGGGGACCGCTAGCGGGGGGCAGCACGAGCAGTACTTC. Encoded protein: CASSLEGTASGGQHEQYF.

The rearrangement joins TRBV6-4 to TRBJ2-2, with D uncertain. Per germline, CDR1 MRHNA and CDR2 SNTAGT. Deletions cut 0 bases from V and 3 bases from J, with 2 bases between. The CDR3 consists of 13 residues. The CDR3 region is CASSDSDTGELFF. CDR3 bases: TGTGCCAGCAGTGACTCTGACACCGGGGAGCTGTTTTTT.

This sequence joins TRBV20-1 and TRBJ2-5; 10 bases align to TRBD2. The CDR3 consists of 15 residues. Germline V gene sequence: CDR1 DFQATT, CDR2 SNEGSKA (reference sequence). J gave up 5 bases and V 6 bases, and 12 bases lay outside the gene matches. The CDR3 DNA reads TGCAGTGCCCCCAAGCTAGCGGGAGATCGCGAGACCCAGTACTTC. Protein sequence: CSAPKLAGDRETQYF.

The chain uses TRBV12-3 or TRBV12-4 and TRBJ2-3; TRBD2 might be the D (6 bases). The V end lost 0 bases, the J end lost 1 base, and 11 bases lay between the germline ends. The CDR3 consists of 16 residues. CDR3 residues: CASSLALGGGTDTQYF. The CDR3 region has the DNA TGTGCCAGCAGTTTAGCGCTGGGCGGGGGCACAGATACGCAGTATTTT.

V and J are TRBV6-5 and TRBJ2-2, with a possible D match to TRBD2 (5 bases). Trimming removed 5 bases from V and 6 bases from J, with 13 bases in between. Germline CDR1 MNHEY, CDR2 SVGAGI. This CDR3 has 14 residues. DNA for the CDR3: TGTGCCAGCAGTGAAGGACCGGACTCCGGGGAGCTGTTTTTT. Amino acids: CASSEGPDSGELFF.

CDR3 sequence: CASSQGLQETQYF. The CDR3, as DNA: TGTGCCAGCAGCCAAGGGTTGCAAGAGACCCAGTACTTC. The V gene is TRBV4-2, the J gene TRBJ2-5; D is undetermined. Per germline, CDR1 LGHNA and CDR2 YNFKEQ. Trimming cost V 1 base and J 2 bases, with 5 bases left between them. The CDR3 length is 13 residues.

The gene calls are TRBV11-2 and TRBJ2-3; TRBD2 agrees at 11 bases. The CDR3 consists of 20 residues. Losses at the gene ends were 5 bases for V and 0 bases for J; bases not matched to a gene: 16. Germline values: CDR1 SGHAT, CDR2 FQNNGV. The CDR3 sequence: CASSRRSGTSGHRSTDTQYF. The DNA for the CDR3 is TGTGCCAGCAGCCGAAGAAGTGGGACTAGCGGACATAGAAGCACAGATACGCAGTATTTT.

The chain carries TRBV9 and TRBJ2-1; 10 bases fit TRBD2. The junction had 3 bases not matched to a gene; V was cut back by 3 bases and J by 0 bases. Germline CDR1 reads SGDLS; CDR2 reads YYNGEE. The CDR3 is made up of 16 amino acids. CDR3 sequence (DNA): TGTGCCAGCAGCGGACTAGCGGGTCCCTCCTACAATGAGCAGTTCTTC. This codes for CASSGLAGPSYNEQFF.

This chain connects TRBV10-3 to TRBJ1-1; 7 nucleotides agree with TRBD1. CDR1 is ENHRY, CDR2 SYGVKD, per germline. The trim removed 10 bases at V and 3 bases at J, leaving 5 bases unmatched. The CDR3 runs 12 residues. The CDR3 loop is CATTGSDTEAFF. The CDR3 DNA sequence: TGTGCCACGACAGGGTCAGACACTGAAGCTTTCTTT.

The chain is built from TRBV7-9 and TRBJ2-6; D is ambiguous. This CDR3 is built from 15 residues. V lost 6 bases and J 1 base, leaving 10 bases between the germline ends. Germline assignment: CDR1 SEHNR and CDR2 FQNEAQ (reference sequence). In DNA, the CDR3 is TGTGCCAGCAGTCCCGTACTATCTGGGGCCAACGTCCTGACTTTC. Its translation: CASSPVLSGANVLTF. Full variable domain (remainder filled in from reference TRBV7-9 and TRBJ2-6): DTGVSQNPRHKITKRGQNVTFRCDPISEHNRLYWYRQTLGQGPEFLTYFQNEAQLEKSRLLSDRFSAERPKGSFSTLEIQRTEQGDSAMYLCASSPVLSGANVLTFGAGSRLTVL.

The chain recombines TRBV6-4 with TRBJ2-1; 7 bases match TRBD2. The CDR3 is 15 residues long. Germline V CDR1 and CDR2: MRHNA, SNTAGT. J lost 7 bases, V lost 2 bases, and 8 bases had no gene match. CDR3 sequence (DNA): TGTGCCAGCAGTGACAGGGCGGGAGAGAGGAATGAGCAGTTCTTC. As protein: CASSDRAGERNEQFF.

This sequence joins TRBV7-8 and TRBJ2-7; the D gene is possibly TRBD2 (6 bases). CDR1 and CDR2 (germline): SGHVS, FQNEAQ. This CDR3 is 18 amino acids long. V was trimmed by 1 base and J by 3 bases, leaving 22 bases between them. The CDR3 is CASSLVGSSPGEDYEQYF. The CDR3 DNA is TGTGCCAGCAGCTTAGTCGGCTCCAGCCCCGGGGAGGACTACGAGCAGTACTTC.

V usage is TRBV6-2 or TRBV6-3 and J usage is TRBJ2-3, with D possibly matching TRBD1 (5 bases). CDR3 length equals 16 residues. Trimming shortened V by 2 bases and J by 0 bases, and 12 bases separated the two germline ends. The germline V gene has CDR1 MNHEY and CDR2 SVGEGT. The CDR3 DNA follows: TGTGCCAGCAGTTACACCGCAGGGAAAAGCACAGATACGCAGTATTTT. This sequence encodes CASSYTAGKSTDTQYF.

The CDR3 reads CASSYLGPGSNQPQHF. The DNA of the CDR3 is TGTGCCAGCAGTTACTTGGGGCCTGGGAGCAATCAGCCCCAGCATTTT. The chain couples TRBV6-5 to TRBJ1-5; D perhaps matches TRBD1 (5 bases). CDR3 length: 16 amino acids. Per germline, CDR1 MNHEY and CDR2 SVGAGI. V was trimmed by 1 base and J by 1 base, leaving 11 bases between them.

The CDR3 DNA sequence: TGTGCCACCAGTCCGAACTGGCAGTTCAACACCGGGGAGCTGTTTTTT. Translation: CATSPNWQFNTGELFF. The chain combines TRBV15 with TRBJ2-2; D not certain. Trimming left V 6 bases short and J 2 bases short, with 16 bases between. Germline loops: CDR1 LNHNV, CDR2 YYDKDF (reference sequence). The CDR3 runs to 16 residues.

This chain links TRBV6-2 or TRBV6-3 with TRBJ1-2; D not certain. Deletions cut 2 bases from V and 3 bases from J, with 13 bases between. The CDR3 is 15 amino acids. Germline V gene sequence: CDR1 MNHEY, CDR2 SVGEGT. The CDR3 here is CASSYGDRQYYGYTF. For the CDR3, the DNA is TGTGCCAGCAGTTACGGCGATAGGCAATACTATGGCTACACCTTC.

The chain has TRBV28 and TRBJ2-1, with 14 bases lining up with TRBD2. Germline V gives CDR1 MDHEN, CDR2 SYDVKM. This CDR3 is 14 amino acids long. J gave up 10 bases and V 3 bases, and 2 bases lay outside the gene matches. CDR3 nucleotide sequence: TGTGCCAGCAGTTTCGGGACTAGCGGGGGCGAGCAGTTCTTC. Translation gives CASSFGTSGGEQFF.

The CDR3 is CASSGGQDPADTQYF. The CDR3, as DNA: TGTGCCAGCAGTGGAGGGCAGGACCCCGCCGATACGCAGTATTTT. The chain employs TRBV6-4 and TRBJ2-3, with a possible D match to TRBD2 (5 bases). The V end was cut by 4 bases, the J end by 6 bases, with 17 bases between. The CDR3 consists of 15 residues. CDR1 is MRHNA, CDR2 SNTAGT, per germline.

The chain joins TRBV6-1 to TRBJ2-2, with D uncertain. Germline assignment: CDR1 MNHNS and CDR2 SASEGT. Trimming left V 4 bases short and J 4 bases short, with 13 bases between. The CDR3 extends over 15 amino acids. The CDR3 region is CASSALGSGTGELFF. The CDR3 DNA sequence: TGTGCCAGCAGTGCCCTTGGCAGTGGCACCGGGGAGCTGTTTTTT.

The V gene is TRBV29-1, the J gene TRBJ1-1; possible D gene TRBD1, 6 bases. The CDR3 totals 13 residues. The germline V gene has CDR1 SQVTM and CDR2 ANQGSEA. The V end lost 3 bases, the J end lost 5 bases, and 13 bases lay between the germline ends. This CDR3 is CSVDWGGGTEAFF. The DNA for the CDR3 is TGCAGCGTTGATTGGGGAGGGGGAACTGAAGCTTTCTTT.

The CDR3 sequence is CASSVPGQGLFEAFF. The CDR3 nucleotides read TGTGCCAGCAGCGTACCGGGACAGGGCCTATTTGAAGCTTTCTTT. This chain uses TRBV9 with TRBJ1-1, with TRBD1 matching 9 bases. V was pared by 1 base and J by 7 bases, with 8 bases of the junction left unmatched. This CDR3 has 15 residues. The germline CDR1 and CDR2 sequences are SGDLS and YYNGEE.

The V call is TRBV2, the J call TRBJ1-5; D is uncertain. This CDR3 spans 13 amino acids. Trimming took 6 bases from V and 5 from J, leaving 11 bases between them. CDR1 SNHLY and CDR2 FYNNEI come from the germline V gene. As DNA, the CDR3 is TGTGCCAGCAGGACTCGAGGCGATCAGCCCCAGCATTTT. Translation gives CASRTRGDQPQHF.